A selection of T cell receptor beta chains follows, all from one sample in a study of T cells in Graves' hyperthyroidism and ophthalmopathy. Each CDR3 protein gets one entry after TCRdb re-called the multiplex PCR reads with MiXCR. The table shows a few hundred thousand distinct CDR3 sequences, with about 16% occurring only once. The sequenced material came from blood. The receptors stem from a woman between 25 and 40 years old with Graves' hyperthyroidism. CDR3s include the opening cysteine and the closing phenylalanine or tryptophan. The D gene is left open where the match is weak. Clone size, where shown, is once, few, many, or a class for clones that have expanded.

- | TRBJ2-5 | TRBV10-3 | - | CAISEWLGVEETQYF | TGTGCCATCAGTGAGTGGCTGGGGGTAGAGGAGACCCAGTACTTC
TRBD1 | TRBJ2-5 | TRBV28 | many | CASSSTTGGKETQYF | TGTGCCAGCAGTTCCACGACAGGGGGTAAAGAGACCCAGTACTTC
- | TRBJ2-1 | TRBV7-2 | - | CASTTWAYEQFF | TGTGCCAGCACCACCTGGGCCTATGAGCAGTTCTTC
- | TRBJ2-4 | TRBV7-9 | few | CASTGGDPLVKNIQYF | TGTGCCAGCACCGGTGGAGACCCTTTGGTCAAAAACATTCAGTACTTC
TRBD1 | TRBJ1-2 | TRBV7-2 | few | CASSTFPGQKSGYTF | TGTGCCAGCAGCACATTTCCGGGACAGAAGTCTGGCTACACCTTC
- | TRBJ2-7 | TRBV28 | - | CASSFPIYAGRGLHEQYF | TGTGCCAGCAGTTTCCCTATTTACGCTGGGCGGGGTCTCCACGAGCAGTACTTC
TRBD1 | TRBJ1-2 | TRBV2 | - | CASNPDRVYGYTF | TGTGCCAGCAATCCGGACAGGGTCTATGGCTACACCTTC
- | TRBJ2-3 | TRBV7-6 | many | CASNSPGSEITDTQYF | TGTGCCAGCAACTCCCCTGGGAGCGAGATCACAGATACGCAGTATTTT
- | TRBJ1-2 | TRBV20-1 | - | CSAREVPGYTF | TGCAGTGCTAGAGAAGTTCCAGGCTACACCTTC
TRBD2 | TRBJ2-7 | TRBV5-8 | many | CASSSEGLAGGVYEQYF | TGTGCCAGCAGCTCGGAGGGACTAGCGGGAGGGGTATACGAGCAGTACTTC
TRBD2 | TRBJ2-3 | TRBV19 | few | CASKMGGRYPTDTQYF | TGTGCCAGTAAGATGGGCGGGAGGTACCCCACAGATACGCAGTATTTT
TRBD2 | TRBJ2-5 | TRBV5-1 | few | CASSIRPLGRETWETQYF | TGCGCCAGCAGCATCCGCCCGTTGGGGCGGGAGACGTGGGAGACCCAGTACTTC
TRBD1 | TRBJ2-4 | TRBV7-6 | few | CASSLYTGGWENIQYF | TGTGCCAGCAGCCTATATACAGGGGGCTGGGAAAACATTCAGTACTTC
TRBD2 | TRBJ2-1 | TRBV7-9 | many | CASSLGLAGGKGNEQFF | TGTGCCAGCAGCCTGGGACTAGCGGGAGGAAAAGGCAATGAGCAGTTCTTC
TRBD2 | TRBJ2-1 | TRBV9 | - | CDSNAGTSGLYNEQFF | TGTGACAGCAACGCCGGGACTAGCGGGTTATACAATGAGCAGTTCTTC
- | TRBJ1-2 | TRBV6-1 | - | CASSEGGFDYGYTF | TGTGCCAGCAGTGAAGGGGGTTTCGACTATGGCTACACCTTC
- | TRBJ1-1 | TRBV28 | many | CASSLQGTEAFF | TGTGCCAGCAGTTTACAGGGGACTGAAGCTTTCTTT
TRBD2 | TRBJ2-1 | TRBV30 | many | CAWSVAPPTSGIYNEQFF | TGTGCCTGGAGTGTAGCCCCACCGACTAGCGGGATTTACAATGAGCAGTTCTTC
- | TRBJ1-2 | TRBV27 | few | CASSSSGRLFGYGYTF | TGTGCCAGCAGTTCTTCCGGCAGGCTTTTTGGCTATGGCTACACCTTC
TRBD2 | TRBJ2-1 | TRBV5-1 | few | CASSLLGLADYNEQFF | TGCGCCAGCAGCTTGCTGGGACTAGCGGACTACAATGAGCAGTTCTTC
TRBD1 | TRBJ1-3 | TRBV5-1 | few | CASSPGGLDRGGTIYF | TGCGCCAGCAGCCCCGGAGGACTGGACAGGGGAGGCACCATATATTTT
- | TRBJ1-1 | TRBV7-9 | - | CASSIRTAGIGSTEAFF | TGTGCCAGCAGCATAAGGACGGCAGGGATCGGATCCACTGAAGCTTTCTTT
- | TRBJ1-1 | TRBV28 | many | CASSLGWGTGENTEAFF | TGTGCCAGCAGTTTGGGGTGGGGCACGGGGGAGAACACTGAAGCTTTCTTT
- | TRBJ2-7 | TRBV14 | - | CASSLGGSAYYEQYF | TGTGCCAGCAGCCTCGGGGGTAGCGCGTATTACGAGCAGTACTTC
TRBD2 | TRBJ2-2 | TRBV7-8 | - | CASSLAISGTQRSGLFF | TGTGCCAGCAGCTTAGCGATTAGCGGGACTCAACGTAGCGGGCTGTTTTTT